One T cell receptor beta chain is described in this entry. What it binds is unknown. Germline values: CDR1 KGHSH, CDR2 LQKENI. The CDR3 consists of 16 residues. Trimming removed 3 bases from V and 5 bases from J; junction bases left unmatched: 7. In the PCR, 60 Vbeta and 13 Jbeta primers were used. Only in-frame clones appear in the TCRdb table, and some are missing; sequencing was by immunoSEQ multiplex PCR. This table has 130,000 to 150,000 clones, under 85% appearing once. The sample is drawn from a study of cytomegalovirus exposure and HLA in healthy donors. On the study more broadly: Unique TCRs from HLA-typed donors, approximately 80 million of them, were held in an early data release.

Study results and caveats: A link between a missense DCLRE1C variant and TCR beta V- and J-gene trimming emerged from a later analysis. HLA alleles were associated with fewer than 20,000 TCR beta sequences in a later analysis at 0.05 false discovery rate. It has been reported that TCR beta sequences accurately predicted the HLA-A and HLA-B alleles of most subjects.

The sample consisted of PBMCs. This clonotype was obtained from a man aged 18-30 years in good health and CMV-seronegative. The chain joins TRBV18 to TRBJ2-5; TRBD2 matches at 12 bases. The CDR3 loop reads CASSPLAGGRMETQYF. The DNA for the CDR3 is TGTGCCAGCTCACCCCTAGCGGGGGGGCGGATGGAGACCCAGTACTTC.